This T cell receptor (beta chain) was identified during a study of blood T cell repertoires in COVID-19. Overall study context: The samples span acute and convalescent COVID-19 from the United States, Italy and Spain. Sources were T cells, B-cell-depleted T cells, or PBMCs; the material itself was cDNA or gDNA.

This clone was counted a single time. Authors' analysis steps: Reference gene primer amplification gave nucleated cell count estimates. TCRdb's copy holds only in-frame clones and misses some; the assay was immunoSEQ multiplex PCR. The DNA was the basis for D and trimming; V, J and clone size are from that table. The sample contains approximately 240,000 clones, 84% of which appear only once. This CDR3 comprises 16 residues. Germline V gene data show CDR1 as MGHRA and CDR2 as YSYEKL. With V trimmed by 0 bases and J by 6 bases, 7 bases remained unmatched. The gene calls are TRBV4-1 and TRBJ2-3; 9 nucleotides line up with TRBD1. The sequence came from a man aged 45-65 years with acute or convalescent COVID-19. The sequencing sample was made of peripheral blood. Here the CDR3 DNA reads TGCGCCAGCAGCCAAGAAGTGACAGGGGGGTTGGATACGCAGTATTTT. It yields the protein CASSQEVTGGLDTQYF.